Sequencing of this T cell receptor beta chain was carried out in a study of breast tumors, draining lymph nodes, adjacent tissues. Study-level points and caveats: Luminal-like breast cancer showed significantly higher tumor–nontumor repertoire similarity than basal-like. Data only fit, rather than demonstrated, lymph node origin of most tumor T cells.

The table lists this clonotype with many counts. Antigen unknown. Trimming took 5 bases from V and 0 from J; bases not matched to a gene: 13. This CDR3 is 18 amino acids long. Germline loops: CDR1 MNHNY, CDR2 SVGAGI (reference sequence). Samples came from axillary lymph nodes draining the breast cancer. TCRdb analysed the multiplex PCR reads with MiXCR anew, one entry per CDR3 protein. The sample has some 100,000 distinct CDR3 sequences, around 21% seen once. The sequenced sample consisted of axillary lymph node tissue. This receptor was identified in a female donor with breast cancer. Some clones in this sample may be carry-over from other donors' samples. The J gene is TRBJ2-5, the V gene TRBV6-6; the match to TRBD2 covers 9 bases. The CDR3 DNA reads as TGTGCCAGCAGTACGTTAGCGGGAGTGGGGCGGTACCAAGAGACCCAGTACTTC. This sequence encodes CASSTLAGVGRYQETQYF.